These 31 T cell receptor beta chains originate from one sample sequenced in a study of blood T cell repertoires in COVID-19. Some clones are missing from TCRdb's copy, which holds only in-frame ones; the method was immunoSEQ multiplex PCR. The sample contains about 300,000 clones, approximately 89% of which appear only once. The sequenced sample consisted of peripheral blood. The receptors here all came from a woman under 40 who had recovered from COVID-19.

This chain links TRBV6-5 with TRBJ1-4, with 8 bases aligning to TRBD1. V gave up 6 bases and J gave up 7 bases; unmatched junction bases: 7. CDR1 and CDR2 (germline): MNHEY, SVGAGI. The CDR3 loop spans 14 amino acids. This CDR3 is CASRSGTGREKLFF. The DNA of the CDR3 is TGTGCCAGCAGGTCCGGGACAGGACGTGAAAAACTGTTTTTT.

The CDR3 spells CASSVAAGDGETQYF. In DNA, the CDR3 is TGTGCCAGCAGCGTAGCTGCGGGGGACGGGGAGACCCAGTACTTC. The chain links TRBV9 to TRBJ2-5; 7 positions agree with TRBD2. V dropped 0 bases and J dropped 5; count of bases not matched to a gene: 7. The germline V gene encodes CDR1 SGDLS and CDR2 YYNGEE. CDR3 length equals 15 residues. The variable domain in full, completed from reference TRBV9 and TRBJ2-5, reads DSGVTQTPKHLITATGQRVTLRCSPRSGDLSVYWYQQSLDQGLQFLIQYYNGEERAKGNILERFSAQQFPDLHSELNLSSLELGDSALYFCASSVAAGDGETQYFGPGTRLLVL.

V gene TRBV5-6 combines with J gene TRBJ1-1; 7 nucleotides line up with TRBD1. This CDR3 is built from 15 residues. Germline CDR1 SGHDT, CDR2 YYEEEE. The ends lost 4 bases at V and 1 base at J; junction bases unmatched: 7. The CDR3 coding sequence is TGTGCCAGCAGCCACGCACAGGGGCCGAACACTGAAGCTTTCTTT. Its protein product is CASSHAQGPNTEAFF.

The chain carries TRBV7-8 and TRBJ1-2; 7 nucleotides agree with TRBD1. The junction had 6 bases not matched to a gene; V was cut back by 0 bases and J by 5 bases. The CDR3 is 15 amino acids. From germline, CDR1 is SGHVS and CDR2 FQNEAQ. The CDR3 nucleotides are TGTGCCAGCAGCTTAGCCCCGGGACAGAGTTATGGCTACACCTTC. Its protein product is CASSLAPGQSYGYTF.

The CDR3 DNA reads TGTGCCAGCAGCTATCTGGCGGGGTCCTACGAGCAGTACTTC. It translates to CASSYLAGSYEQYF. The rearrangement links TRBV7-3 to TRBJ2-7, with a possible D match to TRBD2 (6 bases). The V gene's germline CDR1 is SGHTA and CDR2 FQGTGA. CDR3 size: 14 residues. V was trimmed by 4 bases and J by 1 base, leaving 11 bases between them.

The V call is TRBV29-1, the J call TRBJ2-3; TRBD1 aligns across 9 bases. V was pared by 5 bases and J by 5 bases, with 8 bases of the junction left unmatched. CDR3 length: 14 amino acids. Looked up from germline, CDR1 is SQVTM and CDR2 is ANQGSEA. CDR3 bases: TGCAGCGTTCCTGGGACAGGGACCCAAGATACGCAGTATTTT. Amino acid sequence: CSVPGTGTQDTQYF.

This clone occurred once. This chain links TRBV29-1 with TRBJ2-2, with 8 bases identical to TRBD1. This CDR3 contains 13 residues. Germline V gene data show CDR1 as SQVTM and CDR2 as ANQGSEA. Trimming cost V 6 bases and J 6 bases; bases outside gene matches: 6. Written as DNA, the CDR3 is TGCAGCGTCCGGACAGGGTTTCCCGGGGAGCTGTTTTTT. Protein product: CSVRTGFPGELFF.

The chain is built from TRBV9 and TRBJ2-3; D remains ambiguous. V lost 0 bases, J lost 7 bases, and 12 bases lay in between. CDR1 SGDLS and CDR2 YYNGEE come from the germline V gene. There are 14 residues in the CDR3. The CDR3 sequence is CASSVGLGSHTQYF. In nucleotides, the CDR3 is TGTGCCAGCAGCGTAGGACTTGGGTCTCATACGCAGTATTTT.

The chain links TRBV5-4 to TRBJ2-3; TRBD2 matches 12 bases. Losses at the gene ends were 5 bases for V and 4 bases for J; bases not matched to a gene: 2. Germline assignment: CDR1 SGHNT and CDR2 YYREEE (reference sequence). The CDR3 contains 14 residues. CDR3 loop: CASSSSGGADTQYF. The DNA for the CDR3 is TGTGCCAGCAGTTCTAGCGGGGGGGCAGATACGCAGTATTTT.

DNA for the CDR3: TGTGCCACCAGTGACCCCGCGGCGGGGGGCGCGTTGGATACGCAGTATTTT. This encodes CATSDPAAGGALDTQYF. V gene TRBV24-1 combines with J gene TRBJ2-3; 8 positions match TRBD2. The length of the CDR3 is 17 residues. The V gene end was trimmed by 4 bases and the J gene end by 6 bases; junction bases not matched to a gene: 14. Germline V gene lookup returns CDR1 KGHDR and CDR2 SFDVKD.

The chain links TRBV28 to TRBJ1-3, with D possibly matching TRBD1 (5 bases). V gave up 4 bases and J gave up 3 bases, with 10 bases separating them. This CDR3 contains 14 residues. The V gene's germline CDR1 is MDHEN and CDR2 SYDVKM. This CDR3 reads CASSSQGNGNTIYF. CDR3 bases: TGTGCCAGCAGTTCTCAGGGTAATGGAAACACCATATATTTT.

The V gene is TRBV6-5, the J gene TRBJ2-7, with D maybe TRBD1 (6 bases). From germline, CDR1 is MNHEY and CDR2 SVGAGI. The CDR3 has 14 residues. V was shortened by 2 bases and J by 3 bases, with 11 bases between the two germline ends. The CDR3 sequence is CASSYPGQIYEQYF. The CDR3 nucleotides read TGTGCCAGCAGTTACCCCGGACAGATCTACGAGCAGTACTTC.

The chain couples TRBV5-1 to TRBJ1-1; 10 nucleotides agree with TRBD1. V shed 4 bases and J 1 base; nucleotides not matched to a gene: 4. CDR3 length: 15 residues. Germline values: CDR1 SGHRS, CDR2 YFSETQ. For the CDR3, the DNA is TGCGCCAGCAGCACACGGACAGGGGGGAACACTGAAGCTTTCTTT. Amino acid sequence: CASSTRTGGNTEAFF.

This sequence joins TRBV19 and TRBJ1-6; D gene uncertain. With 1 base removed from V and 0 bases from J, the gap between germline ends came to 7 bases. This CDR3 has 16 amino acids. Per the germline V gene, CDR1 is LNHDA and CDR2 is SQIVND (reference sequence). CDR3 DNA: TGTGCCAGTAGTATAGGCCGGGGCTCCTATAATTCACCCCTCCACTTT. This encodes CASSIGRGSYNSPLHF.

The J gene is TRBJ1-6, the V gene TRBV10-3; possible D gene TRBD1, 5 bases. Trimming shortened V by 0 bases and J by 9 bases, and 9 bases separated the two germline ends. CDR1 ENHRY and CDR2 SYGVKD come from the germline V gene. The length of the CDR3 is 14 residues. In nucleotides, the CDR3 is TGTGCCATCAGTGAGTCGCAGGGCAGTTCACCCCTCCACTTT. It codes for CAISESQGSSPLHF.

This rearrangement joins TRBV19 to TRBJ2-1; 9 bases are a match to TRBD1. Trimming removed 3 bases from V and 4 bases from J; junction bases left unmatched: 4. CDR1 is LNHDA, CDR2 SQIVND, per germline (reference sequence). The CDR3 is made up of 15 amino acids. This CDR3 reads CASSIEGQGYNEQFF. The CDR3 region has the DNA TGTGCCAGTAGTATCGAGGGACAGGGATACAATGAGCAGTTCTTC.

This clone was recorded once. This chain links TRBV19 with TRBJ2-1, with D possibly being TRBD2 (6 bases). This CDR3 spans 13 amino acids. CDR1 LNHDA and CDR2 SQIVND come from the germline V gene (reference sequence). Trimming shortened V by 7 bases and J by 8 bases, and 15 bases separated the two germline ends. CDR3 nucleotide sequence: TGTGCCAGTACTACTAGCTTCCCCCATGAGCAGTTCTTC. It codes for CASTTSFPHEQFF.

V usage is TRBV27 and J usage is TRBJ2-7; TRBD2 is a possible D gene (5 bases). Germline V lookup: CDR1 MNHEY, CDR2 SMNVEV (reference sequence). V lost 5 bases and J 3 bases, leaving 14 bases between the germline ends. CDR3 length equals 14 residues. This chain's CDR3 is CASSPWAGVYEQYF. In DNA, the CDR3 is TGTGCCAGCAGTCCTTGGGCCGGGGTCTACGAGCAGTACTTC.

The gene calls are TRBV5-8 and TRBJ1-4; D ambiguous. V lost 0 bases and J lost 8, with 11 bases in between. The CDR3 contains 14 residues. In germline, CDR1 is SGHTS, CDR2 YDEGEE. The CDR3 spells CASSLGTGFEKLFF. The CDR3 DNA reads TGTGCCAGCAGCTTGGGGACTGGTTTCGAAAAACTGTTTTTT. The full variable domain, rest sourced from reference TRBV5-8 and TRBJ1-4, is EAGVTQSPTHLIKTRGQQATLRCSPISGHTSVYWYQQALGLGLQFLLWYDEGEERNRGNFPPRFSGRQFPNYSSELNVNALELEDSALYLCASSLGTGFEKLFFGSGTQLSVL.

About this clone itself: The same CDR3 is also encoded by other DNA sequences in this sample. This sequence joins TRBV5-1 and TRBJ1-1, with D possibly TRBD1 on 6 matching bases. The CDR3 extends over 13 amino acids. V gave up 1 base and J gave up 4 bases, with 8 bases separating them. The germline CDR1 and CDR2 sequences are SGHRS and YFSETQ. CDR3 amino acids: CASSLQGSTEAFF. In DNA form, the CDR3 reads TGCGCCAGCAGCTTGCAGGGGAGCACTGAAGCTTTCTTT.

V gene TRBV6-4 combines with J gene TRBJ2-1; 7 bases are shared with TRBD1. Germline values: CDR1 MRHNA, CDR2 SNTAGT. The CDR3 sequence is 15 residues long. The ends lost 2 bases at V and 6 bases at J; junction bases unmatched: 7. The CDR3 loop is CASSDGTDLGNEQFF. In DNA, the CDR3 is TGTGCCAGCAGTGACGGGACAGATTTAGGCAATGAGCAGTTCTTC.

This clone was detected only once. This rearrangement joins TRBV13 to TRBJ2-1; 9 bases fit TRBD1. This CDR3 is 14 amino acids long. Germline V CDR1 and CDR2: PRHDT, FYEKMQ (reference sequence). Trimming cost V 5 bases and J 5 bases; bases outside gene matches: 4. The CDR3 region has the DNA TGTGCCAGCAGCGGGAGGGACAGGGACAATGAGCAGTTCTTC. Translated: CASSGRDRDNEQFF.

The rearrangement uses TRBV2 and TRBJ2-5; D is unclear. Germline values: CDR1 SNHLY, CDR2 FYNNEI. Trimming left V 6 bases short and J 5 bases short, with 16 bases between. The length of the CDR3 is 14 residues. The CDR3 reads CASSPKSPPETQYF. The DNA for the CDR3 is TGTGCCAGCAGCCCTAAATCGCCTCCCGAGACCCAGTACTTC.

V gene TRBV4-2 combines with J gene TRBJ2-3, with 10 bases lining up with TRBD1. CDR1 and CDR2 (germline): LGHNA, YNFKEQ. V lost 3 bases and J lost 4; bases outside the gene matches: 7. The CDR3 covers 16 residues. This CDR3 reads CASSQNPGQGSDTQYF. The CDR3 DNA reads TGTGCCAGCAGCCAGAATCCGGGACAGGGGTCAGATACGCAGTATTTT.

This clone was seen once. The genes are TRBV5-1 and TRBJ2-5; TRBD1 might be the D (6 bases). There are 14 residues in the CDR3. V lost 0 bases and J 4 bases, leaving 10 bases between the germline ends. Germline lookup yields CDR1 SGHRS and CDR2 YFSETQ. Here the CDR3 DNA reads TGCGCCAGCAGCTTGGAAGGGGGTGGAGAGACCCAGTACTTC. Its protein product is CASSLEGGGETQYF.

The rearrangement uses TRBV11-2 and TRBJ2-3, with D possibly TRBD2 on 6 matching bases. The CDR3 is made up of 16 amino acids. V lost 5 bases, J lost 1 base, and 16 bases lay in between. Germline-derived CDR1 and CDR2 are SGHAT and FQNNGV. The CDR3 sequence is CASSQPGGVGTDTQYF. The CDR3 DNA is TGTGCCAGCAGCCAGCCAGGCGGGGTGGGCACAGATACGCAGTATTTT.

The chain has TRBV9 and TRBJ2-7; 7 bases are a match to TRBD1. CDR1 is SGDLS and CDR2 is YYNGEE in the germline V gene. The CDR3 totals 14 residues. Trimming took 0 bases from V and 6 from J; bases not matched to a gene: 6. The CDR3 DNA reads TGTGCCAGCAGCGTAGAAACAGGGGCGGGCGAGCAGTACTTC. Translating gives CASSVETGAGEQYF.

The chain links TRBV28 to TRBJ2-7; D is perhaps TRBD1 (6 bases). The CDR3 extends over 14 amino acids. V was clipped by 5 bases and J by 4 bases, with 15 bases between them. Looked up from germline, CDR1 is MDHEN and CDR2 is SYDVKM. The CDR3 loop is CASSPTGQLYEQYF. The DNA for the CDR3 is TGTGCCAGCAGTCCAACCGGACAGTTATACGAGCAGTACTTC.

This sequence joins TRBV4-3 and TRBJ1-1, with D uncertain. Trimming removed 0 bases from V and 4 bases from J, with 12 bases in between. The CDR3 is made up of 15 amino acids. Germline CDR1 LGHNA, CDR2 YSLEER. The CDR3 nucleotides read TGCGCCAGCAGCCAAGATCCGGGGTCGTCCACTGAAGCTTTCTTT. Protein product: CASSQDPGSSTEAFF.

This clone has only one observation. The chain uses TRBV7-3 and TRBJ2-3; D might be TRBD2 (5 bases). The CDR3 runs 14 residues. Between the trimmed V and J ends, which lost 3 bases and 3 bases, there was a span of 10 bases. Germline V gene sequence: CDR1 SGHTA, CDR2 FQGTGA. In DNA, the CDR3 is TGTGCCAGCAGCTTCGGACTCCAAACAGATACGCAGTATTTT. Its translation is CASSFGLQTDTQYF.

The V call is TRBV5-6, the J call TRBJ1-1; D not resolved. The CDR3 contains 15 residues. The V and J ends lost 0 bases and 2 bases respectively, with 11 bases between them. The V gene's germline CDR1 is SGHDT and CDR2 YYEEEE. CDR3 residues: CASSLVSAGNTEAFF. CDR3 in DNA: TGTGCCAGCAGCTTGGTTAGCGCGGGAAACACTGAAGCTTTCTTT.